The present entry profiles one TCR beta chain with its context. Its antigen is still unknown. Preparation of the library involved the immunoSEQ multiplex PCR assay. For the multiplex PCR, a mixture combining 60 forward primers for TCR Vbeta segments and 13 reverse primers for TCR Jbeta segments was used. Amplification of the CDR3 region of rearranged TCR beta genes was performed with a multiplex PCR assay on genomic DNA. The amplified TCR beta libraries were sequenced on the Illumina HiSeq System as 87-base-pair reads. Under the source paper's analysis protocol: Across the roughly 700 repertoires, a later analysis counted 78 million or so unique TCR beta chains, 9.5 million to 12 million of which were shared by at least two donors. Raw reads were error-corrected and collapsed into unique sequences with a nearest-neighbor algorithm that merged closely related sequences to remove PCR and sequencing errors. Alignment of CDR3 sequences to IMGT reference sequences was used to assign V, D and J gene segments. Each retained sequence needed at least a six-nucleotide match to both a V gene segment and a J gene segment. Rearrangements were called productive when the CDR3 lacked stop codons and stayed in frame with V and J; all others were non-productive. Following IMGT convention, CDR3 was defined as the stretch from the second conserved V-encoded cysteine to the conserved J-encoded phenylalanine. The earlier analysis of about 530 of the donors excluded any sequence lacking an unambiguous match to a single V gene segment. In an earlier analysis of some 590 of the donors, a V segment was called functional when productive rearrangements were above 56.7%, and segregating when the standard deviation between donors exceeded 5%. To diagnose cytomegalovirus status from the catalog of TCR beta chain sequences, a statistical classification framework was built. In a later analysis, TCR nucleotide sequences were compared against IMGT/GENE-DB human TR gene sequences so that V and J genes could be assigned. In a later analysis, CDR3 sequences and most-parsimonious VDJ recombination scenarios were assigned using the TCRdist pipeline. In a later analysis, each TCR beta chain was defined by its CDR3 amino acid sequence together with its V-gene family, and reads without a unique V-gene family were excluded. A later analysis removed 450 to 600 highly shared, low-generation-probability nucleotide sequences to deal with suspected cross-contamination and a sequencing artifact. A later analysis calculated a clonal expansion index for each public chain from normalized within-repertoire ranks of inferred template counts. Generation probabilities in a later analysis came from a VDJ recombination model fitted to out-of-frame rearrangements, and those results were checked against IGoR. In a later analysis, hypergeometric tests were used to score TCR-TCR, TCR-HLA and TCR-CMV co-occurrence, with a repertoire-size bias correction applied to TCR pairs. False discovery rates were estimated in a later analysis by permuting HLA or CMV assignments 20 times. In a later analysis, co-occurring TCRs were grouped using DBSCAN, and TCRdist sequence similarity was added for clustering within HLA-allele-positive subsets. Co-occurrence clustering excluded repertoires with fewer than 30,000 or more than 120,000 public chains, plus five with anomalous nucleotide sharing. TCRdb's version of the immuneACCESS table is confined to in-frame rearrangements and falls short of the full clone set. An unresolved V gene accounts for under half of the shortfall where checked; the remainder is of unknown origin. That table gives V, J and clone size, and the DNA gave D and trimming. The sample's clone listing holds approximately 110,000 clones. The ten largest clones take up less than 3% of the sample.

This record comes from a study of cytomegalovirus exposure and HLA in healthy donors (dated by TCRdb to the late 2010s). Regarding the complete study: In an earlier analysis of approximately 640 of the donors, approximately 260 Gb of sequence data and some 100 million unique TCR beta sequences from 180 million or so T cells were reported. Roughly 310 gigabases of sequencing data and 70 million to 85 million unique TCR sequences were included in an early release covering over 600 HLA-typed donors. Among the 398 genotyped donors, approximately 82% belonged to the genetic ancestry cluster associated with self-reported Caucasian donors. The aim of the study was to test whether cataloging public T cell receptors could identify signatures of past pathogen exposure. Using immunosequencing, the study profiled T cell repertoires from around 680 subjects and related those repertoires to cytomegalovirus serostatus. Along with the roughly 670-subject first cohort, a separate validation cohort of over a hundred different subjects was used. High-throughput TCR immunosequencing, statistical association of individual TCRs with disease status, and machine learning were combined to predict cytomegalovirus infection status. A later analysis re-examined previously published TCR beta repertoires from 500 to 700 donors and added high-resolution HLA genotyping to investigate patterns of TCR occurrence. The later analysis used no new phenotypic data to find candidate immune exposures, relying instead on TCR beta sequences and their occurrence across donors. To decide whether each TCR beta V gene segment behaved as functional or pseudogenic, an earlier analysis of some 600 of the donors relied on high-throughput TCR beta sequencing. Alongside the repertoire data, information on donor age, sex, ethnicity and CMV serostatus was compiled. A later genetic analysis took genome-wide SNP genotypes for about 65% of the 666 donors and used that subset as a discovery cohort. All discovery cohort repertoires had been generated using a single sequencing platform. Both class I and class II loci were covered by HLA typing, at four-digit resolution. Typing coverage differed by locus: A, B, C, DRB1 and DQB1 were typed in roughly 620-630 donors, DQA1 in about 500, DPA1 in approximately 600, and DPB1 in just under 490. Several DR-DQ haplotypes were handled as single units for association and clustering because linkage in the cohort was strong. Among about 360 genotyped donors of the cohort, an average of about 240,000 unique TCR beta nucleotide sequences were sequenced per donor, 15% to 20% of them non-productive.

Paper-wide results and their limitations: Several of the top co-occurrence clusters appeared to be linked to parvovirus B19, influenza, CMV and Epstein-Barr virus, according to a later analysis. An association between a missense DCLRE1C variant and V-gene and J-gene trimming of TCR beta chains was found in a later genetic analysis and replicated in an independent cohort. The only immune exposure information available for the cohort was CMV serostatus. The earlier analysis of around 600 of the donors excluded roughly 17 rarely observed V segments, including chromosome 9 orphons, because counts were too low. A few of the identified cytomegalovirus-associated TCR beta chains were confirmed in vitro to be specific for cytomegalovirus antigens. According to a later genetic analysis, donors in an Asian-associated ancestry cluster had fewer N-insertions in productive TCRs than the approximately 610-donor mean. Only TCR beta chains were sequenced in this cohort, and the absence of alpha or paired-chain data limited detectable features. At a false discovery rate of 0.05, a later analysis linked under 20,000 TCR beta sequences to specific HLA alleles. Because HLA typing was missing for some donors at each locus, association tests included only the typed subset. An earlier analysis of around 600 of the donors showed that most TCR beta V segments appeared in productive rearrangements either about 90% or about 30% of the time, which broadly matched IMGT annotations. Roughly uniform sequencing depth across donors was assumed in presence/absence analyses, although this assumption may not hold. Assigning TCR associations to individual alleles was difficult when HLA alleles, especially DR and DQ, strongly co-occurred. Linkage disequilibrium might explain the correlated functional status among segregating V segments, but an unknown experimental factor could not be ruled out. Most TCR sequences were observed very rarely across donors, whereas some public TCRs were present in many individuals. A further reported finding was that TCR beta sequences accurately predicted the HLA-A and HLA-B alleles for most subjects in the first cohort. The sequencing pipeline was judged likely to have produced a cluster of highly shared sequence variants as a technical artifact. The authors suggested that the approach could potentially be generalized to other disease states and immunological phenotypes. In a later analysis, the rate of TCR association differed among HLA loci, with DRB1 alleles having the most associated TCRs and HLA-C alleles having the fewest. A total of 150 to 200 TCR beta chains were listed by the study as associated with cytomegalovirus. In both the original and validation cohorts, the classifier was reported to diagnose cytomegalovirus status with high specificity and sensitivity. Most CMV-associated TCR beta chains appeared to be HLA-restricted in a later analysis, and the HLA associations seemed to be driven largely by CMV exposure. Compared with equally common non-associated chains, HLA-associated TCR beta chains in a later analysis were more clonally expanded and had lower generation probabilities. Because the 87-base-pair reads could not distinguish some IMGT-functional V segments, including TRBV6-2 and TRBV6-3, those segments were excluded.

The germline V end is reduced by 1 base and the J end by 1 base; junction bases left unmatched: 6. From its cysteine to its phenylalanine, the CDR3 spans 16 amino acids. CDR3 DNA only is kept here, 48 bases in frame from base 1. Sequences GTSNPN (CDR1) and SVGIG (CDR2) are obtained from the germline V gene (reference sequence). In total, roughly 670 healthy bone marrow donors made up the cohort. Cohort members were all nominally healthy when sampled, although unrecorded immune exposures were likely present. The donor tested CMV seronegative, placing the donor among the 352 seronegative members of the cohort. Each donor provided a peripheral blood sample, and peripheral blood mononuclear cells were used for TCR beta sequencing. The Qiagen DNeasy Blood Extraction Kit was used to extract genomic DNA from the blood cell samples.

The clonotype originates from a man between 25 and 39 years old in good health and CMV-seronegative. The chain employs TRBV30 and TRBJ2-5; TRBD2 agrees with 10 junctional bases. Sequenced: PBMCs. Here is the DNA: TGTGCCTGGAGTGGTGCTAGCGGGAGTCTCCAAGAGACCCAGTACTTC. It encodes CAWSGASGSLQETQYF.